Listed here are 27 T cell receptor beta chains from one sample, sequenced in a study of blood T cell repertoires in COVID-19. The protocol was immunoSEQ multiplex PCR, while the TCRdb copy is restricted to in-frame clones and leaves out a portion. The data show tens of thousands of clones, 77% seen once. Sequencing used peripheral blood. The receptors were gathered from a woman in her sixties or seventies with acute or convalescent COVID-19.

The V call is TRBV28, the J call TRBJ2-3; 7 bases are a match to TRBD2. Germline CDR1 MDHEN, CDR2 SYDVKM. Trimming at V came to 2 bases and at J to 5 bases, leaving 22 bases not matched to a gene. The CDR3 has 20 residues. The DNA of the CDR3 is TGTGCCAGCAGTTTACCCCAAACCCTAACCGGGGAGGGCCACCAAGATACGCAGTATTTT. It is translated as CASSLPQTLTGEGHQDTQYF.

The chain combines TRBV30 with TRBJ2-2; D possibly corresponds to TRBD2 (6 bases). The V end was cut by 8 bases, the J end by 1 base, with 17 bases between. This CDR3 contains 15 residues. Germline CDR1 reads GTSNPN; CDR2 reads SVGIG (reference sequence). The DNA for the CDR3 is TGTGCCCTGGGGGGAAGCGGTGAGAACACCGGGGAGCTGTTTTTT. Protein sequence: CALGGSGENTGELFF.

The chain combines TRBV25-1 with TRBJ2-1; 7 positions match TRBD1. CDR3 size: 13 residues. V shed 2 bases, J shed 10 bases, and the junction held 5 bases outside the gene matches. CDR1 and CDR2 from the germline V gene are MGHDK and SYGVNS. CDR3 loop: CASSEPDRDEQFF. The CDR3 coding sequence is TGTGCCAGCAGTGAACCTGACAGGGACGAGCAGTTCTTC.

As DNA, the CDR3 is TGTGCCAGCAGTTTGCAGGGCCCATACGAGCAGTACTTC. Translating it yields CASSLQGPYEQYF. V gene TRBV28 combines with J gene TRBJ2-7, with D maybe TRBD1 (5 bases). The germline CDR1 and CDR2 sequences are MDHEN and SYDVKM. The V gene lost 3 bases and the J gene lost 4 bases, with 10 bases spanning the gap. The CDR3 is 13 amino acids.

CDR3 sequence: CASLSRLNYGYTF. DNA for the CDR3: TGTGCCAGTCTATCCCGACTGAACTATGGCTACACCTTC. V gene TRBV5-6 combines with J gene TRBJ1-2; no firm D call. This CDR3 has 13 residues. Trimming took off 8 bases at V and 2 bases at J, with 13 bases between the two ends. Germline-derived CDR1 and CDR2 are SGHDT and YYEEEE.

The genes are TRBV7-2 and TRBJ2-1, with 12 bases fitting TRBD2. The CDR3 has 16 residues. V gave up 2 bases and J gave up 10 bases; unmatched junction bases: 9. Germline V gene data show CDR1 as SGHTA and CDR2 as FQGNSA. This chain's CDR3 is CASSLSASGGAREQFF. CDR3 bases: TGTGCCAGCAGCTTATCGGCTAGCGGGGGGGCCAGGGAGCAGTTCTTC.

The chain combines TRBV28 with TRBJ1-5; D is ambiguous. V was pared by 3 bases and J by 0 bases, with 9 bases between. The CDR3 extends over 15 amino acids. CDR1 and CDR2 from the germline V gene are MDHEN and SYDVKM. CDR3 amino acids: CASSFPPYSNQPQHF. CDR3 nucleotides: TGTGCCAGCAGTTTCCCACCCTATAGCAATCAGCCCCAGCATTTT. Based on the CDR3 plus reference TRBV28 and TRBJ1-5, the full variable domain is DVKVTQSSRYLVKRTGEKVFLECVQDMDHENMFWYRQDPGLGLRLIYFSYDVKMKEKGDIPEGYSVSREKKERFSLILESASTNQTSMYLCASSFPPYSNQPQHFGDGTRLSIL.

There are a few counts of this clone. The rearrangement links TRBV19 to TRBJ2-2; a possible D gene is TRBD1 (6 bases). There are 15 residues in the CDR3. Germline-derived CDR1 and CDR2 are LNHDA and SQIVND (reference sequence). Trimming stripped 3 bases from V and 1 base from J, with 9 bases between. CDR3 loop: CASSIGTLNTGELFF. CDR3 in DNA: TGTGCCAGTAGTATCGGGACATTGAACACCGGGGAGCTGTTTTTT.

The chain links TRBV9 to TRBJ1-1; TRBD1 is a possible D gene (5 bases). Germline lookup yields CDR1 SGDLS and CDR2 YYNGEE. The V gene lost 0 bases and the J gene lost 3 bases, with 9 bases spanning the gap. The CDR3 loop spans 14 amino acids. CDR3: CASSVAETDTEAFF. The CDR3 DNA sequence: TGTGCCAGCAGCGTAGCCGAGACAGACACTGAAGCTTTCTTT.

This chain uses TRBV18 with TRBJ2-2, with a possible D match to TRBD2 (5 bases). The CDR3 loop spans 15 amino acids. Germline CDR1 KGHSH, CDR2 LQKENI. The V and J ends lost 11 bases and 2 bases respectively, with 18 bases between them. CDR3 DNA: TGTGCCTCTTTGGCCGCGACTATCAACACCGGGGAGCTGTTTTTT. Amino acid sequence: CASLAATINTGELFF.

V and J are TRBV5-6 and TRBJ2-7; D is ambiguous. V was shortened by 1 base and J by 0 bases, with 14 bases between the two germline ends. This CDR3 contains 16 residues. CDR1 SGHDT and CDR2 YYEEEE come from the germline V gene. DNA for the CDR3: TGTGCCAGCAGCTTGTTTTTGGGCCAGATCTCCTACGAGCAGTACTTC. Its protein is CASSLFLGQISYEQYF.

The J gene is TRBJ1-2, the V gene TRBV5-1; D may be TRBD1 (6 bases). Germline loops: CDR1 SGHRS, CDR2 YFSETQ. Trimming cost V 6 bases and J 0 bases, with 12 bases left between them. There are 14 residues in the CDR3. The CDR3 loop reads CASKQGHSNYGYTF. CDR3 in DNA: TGCGCCAGCAAACAGGGACATTCTAACTATGGCTACACCTTC.

The chain uses TRBV27 and TRBJ1-4; no firm D call. Trimming took 2 bases from V and 6 from J, leaving 13 bases between them. The CDR3 consists of 15 residues. CDR1 is MNHEY, CDR2 SMNVEV, per germline (reference sequence). As DNA, the CDR3 is TGTGCCAGCAGTTTAACGGGAGGTTGGGATGAAAAACTGTTTTTT. Protein sequence: CASSLTGGWDEKLFF.

This clone was picked up a small number of times. The chain has TRBV30 and TRBJ2-7, with D tentatively TRBD1 (5 bases). The germline gives CDR1 GTSNPN, CDR2 SVGIG (reference sequence). Trimming took 2 bases from V and 4 from J, leaving 9 bases between them. The CDR3 sequence is 12 residues long. Written as DNA, the CDR3 is TGTGCCTGGAGTTTGACAGCTTACGAGCAGTACTTC. Its protein is CAWSLTAYEQYF. The variable domain in full, completed from reference TRBV30 and TRBJ2-7, reads SQTIHQWPATLVQPVGSPLSLECTVEGTSNPNLYWYRQAAGRGLQLLFYSVGIGQISSEVPQNLSASRPQDRQFILSSKKLLLSDSGFYLCAWSLTAYEQYFGPGTRLTVT.

The CDR3 bases are TGTGCCAGCAGTTTCAGGGAGGCTAATGAAAAACTGTTTTTT. Its protein is CASSFREANEKLFF. This chain links TRBV6-5 with TRBJ1-4, with D possibly being TRBD1 (5 bases). Germline V gene data show CDR1 as MNHEY and CDR2 as SVGAGI. V dropped 4 bases and J dropped 3 bases, with 9 bases sitting between them. The CDR3 sequence is 14 residues long.

The chain links TRBV9 to TRBJ2-1; 9 nucleotides align to TRBD2. CDR3 size: 15 residues. V lost 4 bases to trimming and J lost 7 bases; unmatched junction nucleotides: 9. From germline, CDR1 is SGDLS and CDR2 YYNGEE. The CDR3 loop is CASSPGSGSSNEQFF. The CDR3 DNA reads TGTGCCAGCAGCCCAGGTAGCGGGAGTAGTAATGAGCAGTTCTTC.

The genes are TRBV28 and TRBJ1-2; maybe TRBD1 (5 bases). The CDR3 has 14 amino acids. Deletions cut 6 bases from V and 5 bases from J, with 16 bases between. The germline CDR1 and CDR2 sequences are MDHEN and SYDVKM. The CDR3 loop reads CASRKGRADYGYTF. As DNA, the CDR3 is TGTGCCAGCAGGAAGGGCAGGGCGGATTATGGCTACACCTTC.

The chain recombines TRBV4-2 with TRBJ2-3; 9 bases fit TRBD1. This CDR3 is 15 amino acids long. Germline V gives CDR1 LGHNA, CDR2 YNFKEQ. J gave up 4 bases and V 6 bases, and 8 bases lay outside the gene matches. The CDR3 DNA sequence: TGTGCCAGCAGGTCGTCACAGGGGGCCTCAGATACGCAGTATTTT. Translated: CASRSSQGASDTQYF.

The chain is built from TRBV5-8 and TRBJ1-2; tentatively, D is TRBD1 (6 bases). V dropped 4 bases and J dropped 5 bases, with 12 bases sitting between them. Per germline, CDR1 SGHTS and CDR2 YDEGEE. The CDR3 sequence is 13 residues long. In DNA form, the CDR3 reads TGTGCCAGCAGCCAAACCAGGGGATATGGCTACACCTTC. Its protein product is CASSQTRGYGYTF.

The genes are TRBV5-1 and TRBJ2-7; 9 bases map to TRBD1. CDR1 and CDR2 from the germline V gene are SGHRS and YFSETQ. V was clipped by 0 bases and J by 3 bases; unmatched bases: 1. The CDR3 runs 14 residues. The CDR3: CASSLAGQGYEQYF. CDR3 nucleotide sequence: TGCGCCAGCAGCTTGGCGGGACAGGGCTACGAGCAGTACTTC.

This clone was seen a few times. The chain has TRBV5-1 and TRBJ2-3; TRBD2 matches at 10 bases. Looked up from germline, CDR1 is SGHRS and CDR2 is YFSETQ. The ends lost 5 bases at V and 5 bases at J; junction bases unmatched: 8. CDR3 length equals 15 residues. The CDR3 DNA follows: TGCGCCAGCAGACTAAGCGGGAGGGTATTAGATACGCAGTATTTT. It yields the protein CASRLSGRVLDTQYF.

V gene TRBV4-3 combines with J gene TRBJ1-6; D not resolved. The V end was cut by 4 bases, the J end by 9 bases, with 16 bases between. From germline, CDR1 is LGHNA and CDR2 YSLEER. This CDR3 contains 15 residues. The CDR3 sequence is CASSPSLRESSPLHF. CDR3 DNA: TGCGCCAGCAGCCCGTCTCTAAGAGAGAGTTCACCCCTCCACTTT.

This sequence joins TRBV7-2 and TRBJ1-5; the match to TRBD1 covers 7 bases. The germline CDR1 and CDR2 sequences are SGHTA and FQGNSA. CDR3 length: 18 residues. The V and J ends lost 0 bases and 9 bases, in that order; junction bases with no gene match: 17. The CDR3 loop is CASSLAHLDRARRLPQHF. CDR3 nucleotides: TGTGCCAGCAGCTTAGCCCATTTAGACAGGGCGCGAAGGTTGCCCCAGCATTTT.

This sequence joins TRBV7-8 and TRBJ2-4; 7 nucleotides align to TRBD2. With V trimmed by 3 bases and J by 7 bases, 6 bases remained unmatched. The CDR3 consists of 14 residues. The V gene's germline CDR1 is SGHVS and CDR2 FQNEAQ. CDR3 sequence (DNA): TGTGCCAGCAGCTTCCGGGGGGAAGGGAACATTCAGTACTTC. Residues: CASSFRGEGNIQYF.

V and J are TRBV7-9 and TRBJ2-5, with 7 bases that match TRBD2. CDR3 size: 15 residues. After removal of 7 bases from V and 4 bases from J, the junction contained 12 bases not matched to a gene. The V gene's germline CDR1 is SEHNR and CDR2 FQNEAQ (reference sequence). The CDR3 loop reads CASTVLGRAGETQYF. The CDR3 DNA reads TGTGCCAGCACCGTCTTAGGGAGGGCCGGAGAGACCCAGTACTTC.

V is TRBV7-3 and J is TRBJ1-2, with 7 nucleotides matching TRBD1. The CDR3 sequence is 14 residues long. Germline V gene sequence: CDR1 SGHTA, CDR2 FQGTGA. J was trimmed by 7 bases and V by 4 bases; bases with no gene match: 9. The CDR3 is CASSSVGGQSGYTF. CDR3 coding DNA: TGTGCCAGCAGCTCCGTCGGGGGACAGTCTGGCTACACCTTC.

The chain couples TRBV6-1 to TRBJ1-3; D is undetermined. The CDR3 contains 16 residues. The germline CDR1 and CDR2 sequences are MNHNS and SASEGT. V lost 3 bases, J lost 0 bases, and 12 bases lay in between. The DNA for the CDR3 is TGTGCCAGCAGTGATGAGCTTGGGAGCTCTGGAAACACCATATATTTT. Residues: CASSDELGSSGNTIYF.